Listed below are T cell receptor beta chains from one sample, sequenced in a study of blood T cell repertoires in COVID-19. Sequencing used immunoSEQ multiplex PCR; TCRdb keeps in-frame clones, though not all of them. The table shows approximately 350,000 clones, with over 75% occurring only once. The specimen was PBMCs or T cells enriched from blood (not recorded which). These receptor sequences come from a woman between 25 and 40 years old who had recovered from COVID-19. CDR3s include the opening cysteine and the closing phenylalanine or tryptophan.

TRBV6-5,CASSYGRANTGELFF
TRBV27,CASSPTTEYSNQPQHF
TRBV7-9,CASSTQTGEGGYTF
TRBV7-2,CASRPTGFSGYTF
TRBV3-1/TRBV3-2,CASSQIGGGVGSPLHF
TRBV14,CASSQVPGGQGNYGYTF
TRBV10-3,CAIRMGAGGSSSTDTQYF
TRBV9,CASSVATSGTDTQYF
TRBV2,CASSERYYYEQYF
TRBV9,CASSKAGTVYNEQFF
TRBV19,CASSGRGEHEQYF
TRBV10-3,CAISESKSGSYNEQFF
TRBV5-5,CASSSDYRGAMNTEAFF
TRBV28,CAGQQGPNQPQHF
TRBV9,CASSVGWGGSAEAFF
TRBV28,CASSSGGYSSSTF
TRBV15,CATSRETAYNEQFF
TRBV19,CASSTRQGNTEAFF
TRBV10-3,CAISERDRASGYTF
TRBV4-1,CASSPGQGSTGELFF
TRBV5-1,CASSLGPPGGDGTEAFF
TRBV10-3,CAITTGSGANTEAFF
TRBV7-8,CASSLDSRSGYNEQFF
TRBV27,CASSLLTSMSYF
TRBV3-1/TRBV3-2,CASSPGLGRYEQFF
TRBV19,CASSVQGANYGYTF
TRBV5-1,CASTLGQGGSSGYTF
TRBV27,CASGRGNEQFF
TRBV28,CASRGRDPRETQYF
TRBV5-1,CASSSEPSGSSDTQYF
TRBV10-1,CASSEKQNEQYF
TRBV30,CAWSVSSLRRSANYGYTF
TRBV14,CASSLGTVSTDTQYF
TRBV6-5,CASSYRRYNSPLHF
TRBV5-8,CASSSQRTGLYTDTQYF
TRBV14,CASSQVTGGVSEAFF
TRBV5-1,CASSLGQTSSGNTIYF
TRBV7-9,CASSVGSSYNEQFF
TRBV9,CASSIRDRGIETQYF
TRBV5-1,CASSVALAPDTQYF
TRBV11-1,CASSLAGRYEQYF
TRBV5-1,CASSPTRTGAEGYTF
TRBV6-5,CASSYSAQFVSYEQYF
TRBV5-1,CASSWEGSGNTIYF
TRBV2,CASRKGQNTDTQYF
TRBV2,CASSEAGTGGEKLFF
TRBV5-1,CASSLRGGGTEAFF
TRBV3-1/TRBV3-2,CASSQDYPGYEQFF
TRBV28,CAVGTSGNEQYF
TRBV30,CAWSFPWGQGTDTQYF